A single sample gave rise to the 11 T cell receptor beta chains below, sequenced in a study of cytomegalovirus exposure and HLA in healthy donors. The primer mix had 60 Vbeta and 13 Jbeta primers. Sequencing used immunoSEQ multiplex PCR; TCRdb keeps in-frame clones, though not all of them. Here the sample spans about 120,000 clones, 60% to 85% being singletons. The source material was PBMCs. The receptors stem from a woman aged 40 to 50 in good health and CMV-seropositive.

The genes are TRBV10-3 and TRBJ2-5; TRBD2 aligns across 9 bases. This CDR3 comprises 14 residues. Trimming removed 7 bases from V and 5 bases from J; junction bases left unmatched: 8. CDR1 and CDR2 from the germline V gene are ENHRY and SYGVKD. The CDR3 here is CAIMGGGARETQYF. DNA for the CDR3: TGTGCCATCATGGGCGGGGGGGCCAGGGAGACCCAGTACTTC.

The chain joins TRBV2 to TRBJ2-7; 10 nucleotides match TRBD2. Trimming at V came to 2 bases and at J to 5 bases, leaving 9 bases not matched to a gene. The CDR3 spans 16 residues. Germline V gives CDR1 SNHLY, CDR2 FYNNEI. The CDR3: CASSERSGRVKDEQYF. In DNA, the CDR3 is TGTGCCAGCAGTGAACGAAGCGGGAGGGTTAAGGACGAGCAGTACTTC.

The J gene is TRBJ1-1, the V gene TRBV27; 11 bases map to TRBD1. Germline values: CDR1 MNHEY, CDR2 SMNVEV (reference sequence). The CDR3 has 15 residues. The V gene end was trimmed by 5 bases and the J gene end by 1 base; junction bases not matched to a gene: 3. The CDR3 DNA reads as TGTGCCAGCAGTGAGGGACAGGGGGAGAACACTGAAGCTTTCTTT. Translation gives CASSEGQGENTEAFF.

V usage is TRBV6-1 and J usage is TRBJ2-2, with D hard to call. CDR1 is MNHNS, CDR2 SASEGT, per germline. The CDR3 has 14 amino acids. V shed 4 bases and J shed 4 bases, with 10 bases lying between them. This CDR3 reads CASSVLASTGELFF. CDR3 DNA: TGTGCCAGCAGTGTCTTGGCCAGCACCGGGGAGCTGTTTTTT.

The rearrangement joins TRBV7-2 to TRBJ1-5; D not resolved. The V end was cut by 1 base, the J end by 3 bases, with 13 bases between. The CDR3 covers 16 residues. Germline CDR1 reads SGHTA; CDR2 reads FQGNSA. In DNA, the CDR3 is TGTGCCAGCAGCTTAGTTTCCGGGGTTACCAATCAGCCCCAGCATTTT. Translation gives CASSLVSGVTNQPQHF.

This clone was seen a single time. V and J are TRBV19 and TRBJ1-2, with D possibly TRBD1 on 6 matching bases. Germline CDR1 is LNHDA and CDR2 is SQIVND (reference sequence). There are 14 residues in the CDR3. Trimming removed 3 bases from V and 2 bases from J, with 10 bases in between. CDR3 amino acids: CASSIRGLNYGYTF. The CDR3 bases are TGTGCCAGTAGTATCAGGGGACTAAACTATGGCTACACCTTC.

The chain joins TRBV9 to TRBJ2-6, with D perhaps matching TRBD2 (6 bases). This CDR3 is 17 amino acids long. V was pared by 0 bases and J by 4 bases, with 14 bases between. Germline-derived CDR1 and CDR2 are SGDLS and YYNGEE. DNA for the CDR3: TGTGCCAGCAGCGTAGCTGGTCGCGGGGCCGGGGCCAACGTCCTGACTTTC. It specifies CASSVAGRGAGANVLTF. Together with reference TRBV9 and TRBJ2-6, the CDR3 gives the full variable domain: DSGVTQTPKHLITATGQRVTLRCSPRSGDLSVYWYQQSLDQGLQFLIQYYNGEERAKGNILERFSAQQFPDLHSELNLSSLELGDSALYFCASSVAGRGAGANVLTFGAGSRLTVL.

This rearrangement joins TRBV9 to TRBJ2-2, with a tentative D call TRBD1 (5 bases). There are 13 residues in the CDR3. Germline V lookup: CDR1 SGDLS, CDR2 YYNGEE. V was cut by 6 bases and J by 13 bases, with 19 bases left in between. CDR3 protein: CASTENQGDGLFF. The CDR3 nucleotides are TGTGCCAGCACCGAGAACCAGGGTGATGGGCTGTTTTTT.

This chain joins TRBV6-6 and TRBJ1-1, with a tentative D call TRBD1 (5 bases). V was cut by 6 bases and J by 1 base, with 12 bases left in between. There are 14 residues in the CDR3. CDR1 MNHNY and CDR2 SVGAGI come from the germline V gene (reference sequence). CDR3 sequence: CASSRGQANTEAFF. CDR3 coding DNA: TGTGCCAGCAGCCGCGGACAAGCGAACACTGAAGCTTTCTTT.

The chain employs TRBV9 and TRBJ1-1; 7 bases map to TRBD1. J gave up 1 base and V 3 bases, and 6 bases lay outside the gene matches. Per the germline V gene, CDR1 is SGDLS and CDR2 is YYNGEE. The CDR3 has 15 amino acids. CDR3 nucleotide sequence: TGTGCCAGCAGCGCGGGGGGGACAGCGAACACTGAAGCTTTCTTT. Its translation is CASSAGGTANTEAFF.

The CDR3 spells CAISGKGTTGNTIYF. CDR3 DNA sequence: TGTGCCATCAGTGGAAAAGGGACAACTGGAAACACCATATATTTT. The gene calls are TRBV10-3 and TRBJ1-3, with D possibly TRBD1 on 6 matching bases. CDR1 ENHRY and CDR2 SYGVKD come from the germline V gene. V was shortened by 4 bases and J by 2 bases, with 12 bases between the two germline ends. The CDR3 is made up of 15 amino acids.